The 28 T cell receptor beta chains given below trace back to one sample, sequenced in a study of CD8 T cells in ankylosing spondylitis. TCRdb fed the 5' RACE reads into MiXCR, producing one record per CDR3 protein. The sample carries 250,000 to 350,000 distinct CDR3 sequences, around 8% recorded once. What these receptors recognize is not known. Study-wide results and caveats: What seemed typical of ankylosing spondylitis blood was a TCR beta motif built from roughly eight highly homologous variants.

The sample was blood, either unsorted or a sorted T cell fraction (not recorded which). These receptors all stem from a male donor with ankylosing spondylitis.

The V call is TRBV5-1, the J call TRBJ2-2; D is uncertain. The CDR3 length is 14 residues. V was shortened by 7 bases and J by 5 bases, with 15 bases between the two germline ends. CDR1 is SGHRS, CDR2 YFSETQ, per germline. The CDR3 DNA is TGCGCCAGCCGGTGGGGAATCGGGACCGGGGAGCTGTTTTTT. Encoded protein: CASRWGIGTGELFF.

CDR3 loop: CASSPSGRDNEQFF. For the CDR3, the DNA is TGTGCCAGCAGCCCTAGCGGGAGGGACAATGAGCAGTTCTTC. This sequence joins TRBV6-1 and TRBJ2-1, with 12 bases lining up with TRBD2. The CDR3 consists of 14 residues. The V gene's germline CDR1 is MNHNS and CDR2 SASEGT. Losses at the gene ends were 6 bases for V and 5 bases for J; bases not matched to a gene: 2.

J is TRBJ2-2 and V is TRBV7-3; TRBD1 or TRBD2 may be the D gene (5 bases each). Looked up from germline, CDR1 is SGHTA and CDR2 is FQGTGA. CDR3 length equals 17 residues. V lost 5 bases and J 5 bases, leaving 21 bases between the germline ends. The CDR3 DNA reads TGTGCCAGCAGCCTTCACTCCCCGGGGTGGGGGACCGGGGAGCTGTTTTTT. Protein sequence: CASSLHSPGWGTGELFF.

This clonotype was recorded at least ten times. The genes are TRBV5-1 and TRBJ2-3, with TRBD2 matching 7 bases. The CDR3 totals 15 residues. Per germline, CDR1 SGHRS and CDR2 YFSETQ. Losses at the gene ends were 4 bases for V and 3 bases for J; bases not matched to a gene: 8. The CDR3 loop reads CASSPGGISTDTQYF. The CDR3 DNA follows: TGCGCCAGCAGCCCCGGGGGGATTTCAACAGATACGCAGTATTTT. Full variable domain (missing parts from reference TRBV5-1 and TRBJ2-3): KAGVTQTPRYLIKTRGQQVTLSCSPISGHRSVSWYQQTPGQGLQFLFEYFSETQRNKGNFPGRFSGRQFSNSRSEMNVSTLELGDSALYLCASSPGGISTDTQYFGPGTRLTVL.

V and J are TRBV29-1 and TRBJ1-2; D gene unclear. Germline CDR1 reads SQVTM; CDR2 reads ANQGSEA. V was pared by 0 bases and J by 6 bases, with 5 bases between. The CDR3 extends over 11 amino acids. The CDR3 here is CSVEDPHGYTF. The CDR3 DNA is TGCAGCGTTGAAGATCCCCATGGCTACACCTTC.

The gene calls are TRBV6-5 and TRBJ2-7; TRBD1 aligns across 12 bases. CDR1 and CDR2 (germline): MNHEY, SVGAGI. The V and J ends lost 2 bases and 4 bases, in that order; junction bases with no gene match: 6. The CDR3 has 16 residues. CDR3 sequence reads: CASSYRPGQGAYEQYF. The CDR3 nucleotides read TGTGCCAGCAGTTACCGTCCGGGACAGGGGGCGTACGAGCAGTACTTC.

This clonotype was detected ten times or more. The V call is TRBV29-1, the J call TRBJ2-7, with a tentative D call TRBD1 (6 bases). V was cut by 5 bases and J by 6 bases, with 17 bases left in between. The CDR3 extends over 13 amino acids. Germline CDR1 reads SQVTM; CDR2 reads ANQGSEA. The CDR3 spells CSVRGTGLAEQYF. The CDR3, as DNA: TGCAGCGTTAGGGGGACGGGTTTGGCCGAGCAGTACTTC.

The V gene is TRBV5-1, the J gene TRBJ2-7, with TRBD2 as a possible D gene (5 bases). The V end was cut by 4 bases, the J end by 3 bases, with 17 bases between. CDR1 is SGHRS and CDR2 is YFSETQ in the germline V gene. The CDR3 totals 15 residues. For the CDR3, the DNA is TGCGCCAGCAGCCCCGCCGCGGGTCTAATCTACGAGCAGTACTTC. The encoded protein is CASSPAAGLIYEQYF.

The chain links TRBV4-3 to TRBJ1-5; D uncertain. The CDR3 loop spans 16 amino acids. Looked up from germline, CDR1 is LGHNA and CDR2 is YSLEER. The ends were cut back, 1 base at V and 2 bases at J, with 12 bases in the middle. The CDR3 here is CASSQGVGYGNQPQHF. In DNA, the CDR3 is TGCGCCAGCAGCCAAGGGGTAGGGTATGGCAATCAGCCCCAGCATTTT.

This clonotype was picked up many times. The chain combines TRBV12-3 or TRBV12-4 with TRBJ2-7; D not resolved. CDR3 length: 15 amino acids. V lost 2 bases and J 2 bases, leaving 13 bases between the germline ends. The CDR3 spells CASSLSGSVAYEQYF. CDR3 bases: TGTGCCAGCAGTTTATCTGGGTCAGTAGCCTACGAGCAGTACTTC.

This clonotype was counted between two and nine times. This rearrangement joins TRBV28 to TRBJ2-3; TRBD1 matches 12 bases. V was pared by 4 bases and J by 5 bases, with 10 bases of the junction left unmatched. This CDR3 is 17 amino acids long. Germline-derived CDR1 and CDR2 are MDHEN and SYDVKM. DNA of the CDR3: TGTGCCAGCAGTTCAACCGGGACAGGGGGCTTTGGAGATACGCAGTATTTT. Protein sequence: CASSSTGTGGFGDTQYF.

This clonotype was recorded at least ten times. This chain connects TRBV14 to TRBJ1-5; 8 bases are a match to TRBD1. The germline V gene encodes CDR1 SGHDN and CDR2 FVKESK. This CDR3 contains 16 residues. V lost 3 bases and J lost 2; bases outside the gene matches: 6. CDR3 in amino acids: CASSHPGGDGNQPQHF. DNA of the CDR3: TGTGCCAGCAGCCATCCAGGGGGCGATGGCAATCAGCCCCAGCATTTT.

This clonotype was detected many times. The chain is built from TRBV12-3 or TRBV12-4 and TRBJ1-5; no clear D gene. Trimming took off 3 bases at V and 1 base at J, with 10 bases between the two ends. There are 15 residues in the CDR3. The CDR3 nucleotides read TGTGCCAGCAGTTTCTTTGGGTCGAGCAATCAGCCCCAGCATTTT. Translation gives CASSFFGSSNQPQHF.

The sample holds many counts of this clonotype. V usage is TRBV5-6 and J usage is TRBJ2-3; D is unclear. The CDR3 has 14 amino acids. CDR1 is SGHDT and CDR2 is YYEEEE in the germline V gene. Deletions cut 0 bases from V and 1 base from J, with 6 bases between. The CDR3 sequence: CASSLGSGTDTQYF. CDR3 nucleotide sequence: TGTGCCAGCAGCTTGGGTTCTGGCACAGATACGCAGTATTTT.

This clonotype was seen at least ten times. The rearrangement links TRBV4-1 to TRBJ2-1, with 9 positions matching TRBD2. The CDR3 contains 18 residues. Germline V CDR1 and CDR2: MGHRA, YSYEKL. V dropped 5 bases and J dropped 4; count of bases not matched to a gene: 15. The CDR3 DNA reads as TGCGCCAGCAGCTTATTAGCGGGAGAGAGGGGGGGTTACAATGAGCAGTTCTTC. It encodes CASSLLAGERGGYNEQFF.

The V gene is TRBV7-2, the J gene TRBJ2-6, with a weak D call TRBD2 (5 bases). The germline V gene has CDR1 SGHTA and CDR2 FQGNSA. V gave up 1 base and J gave up 2 bases, with 9 bases separating them. This CDR3 has 16 residues. DNA of the CDR3: TGTGCCAGCAGCTTAGTGGCCGGGGCTGGGGCCAACGTCCTGACTTTC. Amino acids: CASSLVAGAGANVLTF.

This clonotype was counted at least ten times. The chain employs TRBV5-1 and TRBJ2-1; 7 bases align to TRBD2. Germline CDR1 SGHRS, CDR2 YFSETQ. Trimming removed 4 bases from V and 14 bases from J; junction bases left unmatched: 15. The CDR3 length is 14 residues. The CDR3 protein is CASSPGRLAAKEFF. CDR3 bases: TGCGCCAGCAGCCCGGGTCGGCTAGCGGCAAAGGAGTTCTTC.

In this sample, this clonotype turned up a few times. The chain employs TRBV6-1 and TRBJ2-5; D might be TRBD1 or TRBD2, each matching 5 bases. The CDR3 consists of 16 residues. V was shortened by 6 bases and J by 5 bases, with 22 bases between the two germline ends. In germline, CDR1 is MNHNS, CDR2 SASEGT. As DNA, the CDR3 is TGTGCCAGCAGGAAGCCCCGCAGGGCCGGGGAGGAGACCCAGTACTTC. Its protein is CASRKPRRAGEETQYF.

The rearrangement uses TRBV15 and TRBJ2-5, with 10 bases aligning to TRBD2. V shed 5 bases, J shed 2 bases, and the junction held 8 bases outside the gene matches. The CDR3 runs to 16 residues. Germline values: CDR1 LNHNV, CDR2 YYDKDF (reference sequence). This CDR3 is CATSGPSGRGQETQYF. In DNA form, the CDR3 reads TGTGCCACCAGCGGGCCGAGCGGGAGGGGTCAAGAGACCCAGTACTTC.

V and J are TRBV4-2 and TRBJ2-3, with TRBD2 matching over 10 bases. This CDR3 region has 19 residues. V trimming: 3 bases; J trimming: 2 bases; junction bases outside the gene matches: 14. CDR1 is LGHNA and CDR2 is YNFKEQ in the germline V gene. For the CDR3, the DNA is TGTGCCAGCAGCCACCCCCGGAGTGGGACTAGCGAATACACAGATACGCAGTATTTT. It translates to CASSHPRSGTSEYTDTQYF.

As concerns this clonotype: Because the CDR3's place on the DNA is in doubt, the DNA is left out and the CDR3 is given as listed by TCRdb. The chain combines TRBV5-5 with TRBJ2-2; the table's D call, TRBD2, was not checked against the DNA. CDR1 SGHKS and CDR2 YYEKEE come from the germline V gene (reference sequence). The CDR3 is 16 residues long, counting both termini. The chain's CDR3 is CASSLSSGRAGELFFF.

This clonotype has ten or more counts. The chain combines TRBV12-3 or TRBV12-4 with TRBJ1-2; D is ambiguous. The CDR3 consists of 12 residues. Deletions cut 4 bases from V and 5 bases from J, with 8 bases between. The CDR3 sequence is CASSWGAYGYTF. Here the CDR3 DNA reads TGTGCCAGCAGTTGGGGAGCATATGGCTACACCTTC.

There are a few counts of this clonotype. The germline gene is not matched at one end of the junction; a read error may be the cause. V gene TRBV2 combines with J gene TRBJ2-5; either TRBD1 or TRBD2 may fit D (5 bases each). Per germline, CDR1 SNHLY and CDR2 FYNNEI. This CDR3 contains 11 residues. The chain's CDR3 is CASTQNARGRF. CDR3 DNA sequence: TGTGCCAGCACCCAAAACGCCCGGGGACGCTTC.

The V and J genes are TRBV7-8 and TRBJ2-7; D is ambiguous. CDR3 length: 13 residues. V was trimmed by 1 base and J by 5 bases, leaving 9 bases between them. The germline CDR1 and CDR2 sequences are SGHVS and FQNEAQ. CDR3 loop: CASSLGTYNEQYF. The CDR3 nucleotides read TGTGCCAGCAGCTTAGGAACCTACAACGAGCAGTACTTC.

This clonotype was seen more than once but under ten times. The gene calls are TRBV20-1 and TRBJ1-1; TRBD1 might be the D (6 bases). Per germline, CDR1 DFQATT and CDR2 SNEGSKA (reference sequence). The CDR3 is 13 amino acids. V dropped 6 bases and J dropped 5 bases, with 16 bases sitting between them. The CDR3 protein is CSATRGVGTEAFF. As DNA, the CDR3 is TGCAGTGCCACTAGGGGGGTTGGGACTGAAGCTTTCTTT.

CDR3 sequence (DNA): TGCAGCGTTGAATTTGGTGGGGATACGCAGTATTTT. Its protein is CSVEFGGDTQYF. This rearrangement joins TRBV29-1 to TRBJ2-3, with D unclear. V shed 2 bases and J shed 6 bases, with 9 bases lying between them. Germline V gene data show CDR1 as SQVTM and CDR2 as ANQGSEA. The CDR3 has 12 residues.

This clonotype was seen only a few times. The chain recombines TRBV11-1 with TRBJ1-1; D possibly corresponds to TRBD1 (5 bases). Between the trimmed V and J ends, which lost 3 bases and 4 bases, there was a span of 9 bases. Germline CDR1 and CDR2: SGHAT and FQDESV (reference sequence). The CDR3 loop spans 13 amino acids. Here the CDR3 reads CASSLGVPTEAFF. CDR3 nucleotide sequence: TGTGCCAGCAGCTTGGGGGTCCCCACTGAAGCTTTCTTT.

The table lists this clonotype with many counts. This chain uses TRBV28 with TRBJ2-1, with 11 bases aligning to TRBD2. Per the germline V gene, CDR1 is MDHEN and CDR2 is SYDVKM. This CDR3 comprises 16 residues. The junction had 10 bases not matched to a gene; V was cut back by 5 bases and J by 7 bases. The CDR3 nucleotides read TGTGCCAGCAGTCGCGGTTATAGCGGGAGGGGGAATGAGCAGTTCTTC. Residues: CASSRGYSGRGNEQFF.